This T cell receptor (beta chain) is from a study of T cell responses to AZD1222 COVID-19 vaccine. The study's findings and limits: Clonal diversity was possibly underestimated, and the donors were mostly white British, with more females. Rises in breadth and depth of Spike-specific TCRs came after two AZD1222 doses.

V lost 1 base and J 7 bases, leaving 13 bases between the germline ends. CDR1 is KGHSH, CDR2 LQKENI, per germline. The CDR3 contains 15 residues. About this clone itself: The target antigen is unknown.

Pooling covered second doses at about 4 or about 12 weeks. TCRdb's table, derived via immunoSEQ multiplex PCR, lists solely in-frame clones and lacks some. Counted here are roughly 130,000 clones, 92% occurring once; the ten biggest clones make up less than 5%. The TCR originated in an adult who received the AZD1222 COVID-19 vaccine. The chain links TRBV18 to TRBJ1-4, with D possibly matching TRBD1 (6 bases). Sequencing was performed on peripheral blood, taken 28 days after the second AZD1222 dose. The CDR3 loop is CASSPRGGQAEKLFF. CDR3 nucleotide sequence: TGTGCCAGCTCACCACGAGGGGGACAAGCTGAAAAACTGTTTTTT.